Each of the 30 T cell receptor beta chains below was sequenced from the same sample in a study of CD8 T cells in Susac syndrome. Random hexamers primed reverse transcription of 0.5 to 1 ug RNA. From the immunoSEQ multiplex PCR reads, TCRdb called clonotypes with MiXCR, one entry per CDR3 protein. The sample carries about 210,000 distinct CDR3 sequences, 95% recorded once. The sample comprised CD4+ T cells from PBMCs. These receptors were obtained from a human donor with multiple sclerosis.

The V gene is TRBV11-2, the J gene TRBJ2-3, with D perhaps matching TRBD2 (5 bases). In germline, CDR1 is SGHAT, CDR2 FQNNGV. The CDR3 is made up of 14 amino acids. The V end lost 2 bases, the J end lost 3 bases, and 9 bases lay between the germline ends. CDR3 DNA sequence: TGTGCCAGCAGCTTAATTATAGCGACAGATACGCAGTATTTT. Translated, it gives CASSLIIATDTQYF.

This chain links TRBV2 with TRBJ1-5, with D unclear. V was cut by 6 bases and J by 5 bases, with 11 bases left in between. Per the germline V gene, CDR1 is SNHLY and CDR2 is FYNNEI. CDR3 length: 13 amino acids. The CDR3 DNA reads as TGTGCCAGCAGCCTGGACGGGGATCAGCCCCAGCATTTT. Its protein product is CASSLDGDQPQHF.

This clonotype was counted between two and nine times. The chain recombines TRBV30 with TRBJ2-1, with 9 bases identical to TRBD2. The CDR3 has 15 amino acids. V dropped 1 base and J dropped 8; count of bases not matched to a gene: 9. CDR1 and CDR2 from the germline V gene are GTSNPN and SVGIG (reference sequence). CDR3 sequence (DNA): TGTGCCTGGAGTGAAGGGCTAGCGGGGAGGGATGAGCAGTTCTTC. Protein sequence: CAWSEGLAGRDEQFF. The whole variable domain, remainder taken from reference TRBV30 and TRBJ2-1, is SQTIHQWPATLVQPVGSPLSLECTVEGTSNPNLYWYRQAAGRGLQLLFYSVGIGQISSEVPQNLSASRPQDRQFILSSKKLLLSDSGFYLCAWSEGLAGRDEQFFGPGTRLTVL.

The CDR3 DNA reads TGTGCCAGCAGCCCCCTAGGCAATGAGCAGTTCTTC. Its translation is CASSPLGNEQFF. The chain combines TRBV9 with TRBJ2-1; D not certain. Germline CDR1 and CDR2: SGDLS and YYNGEE. The CDR3 totals 12 residues. V was clipped by 4 bases and J by 6 bases, with 8 bases between them.

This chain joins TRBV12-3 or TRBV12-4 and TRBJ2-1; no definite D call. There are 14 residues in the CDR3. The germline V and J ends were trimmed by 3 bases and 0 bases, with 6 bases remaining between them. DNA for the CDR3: TGTGCCAGCAGTTTCCCGAGCTCCTACAATGAGCAGTTCTTC. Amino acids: CASSFPSSYNEQFF.

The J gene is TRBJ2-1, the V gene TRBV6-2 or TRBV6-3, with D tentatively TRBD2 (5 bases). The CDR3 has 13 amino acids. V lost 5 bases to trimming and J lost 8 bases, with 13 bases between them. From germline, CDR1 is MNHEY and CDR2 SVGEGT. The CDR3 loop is CASSKTNPHEQFF. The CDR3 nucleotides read TGTGCCAGCAGTAAGACTAACCCCCATGAGCAGTTCTTC.

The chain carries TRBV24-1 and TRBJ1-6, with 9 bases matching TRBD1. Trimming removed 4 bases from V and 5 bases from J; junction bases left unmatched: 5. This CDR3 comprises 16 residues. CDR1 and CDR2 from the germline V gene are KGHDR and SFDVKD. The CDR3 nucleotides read TGTGCCACCAGTGACCCGGGACAGGGCCATAATTCACCCCTCCACTTT. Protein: CATSDPGQGHNSPLHF.

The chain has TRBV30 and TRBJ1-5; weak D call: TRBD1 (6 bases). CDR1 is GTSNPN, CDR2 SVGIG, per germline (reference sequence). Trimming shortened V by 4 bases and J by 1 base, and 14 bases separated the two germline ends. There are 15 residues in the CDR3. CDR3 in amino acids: CAWTAGRGSNQPQHF. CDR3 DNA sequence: TGTGCCTGGACCGCCGGCAGGGGAAGCAATCAGCCCCAGCATTTT.

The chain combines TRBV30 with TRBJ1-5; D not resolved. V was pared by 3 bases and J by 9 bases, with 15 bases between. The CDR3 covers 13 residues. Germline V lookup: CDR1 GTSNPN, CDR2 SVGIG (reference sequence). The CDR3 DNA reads TGTGCCTGGAGCAAAGGCCGGGAATGGCCCCAGCATTTT. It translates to CAWSKGREWPQHF.

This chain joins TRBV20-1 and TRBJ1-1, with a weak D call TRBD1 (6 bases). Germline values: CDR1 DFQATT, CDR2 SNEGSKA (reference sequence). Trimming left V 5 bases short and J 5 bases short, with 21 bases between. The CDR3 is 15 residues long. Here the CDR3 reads CSAEPGAAPGTEAFF. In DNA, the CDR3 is TGCAGTGCTGAGCCAGGGGCCGCTCCGGGGACTGAAGCTTTCTTT.

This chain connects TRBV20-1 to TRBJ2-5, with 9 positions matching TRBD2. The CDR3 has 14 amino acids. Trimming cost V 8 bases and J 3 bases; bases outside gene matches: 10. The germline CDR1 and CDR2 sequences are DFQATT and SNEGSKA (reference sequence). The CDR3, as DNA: TGCAGTACCATGCGGGGGGGCGGGAAAGAGACCCAGTACTTC. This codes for CSTMRGGGKETQYF.

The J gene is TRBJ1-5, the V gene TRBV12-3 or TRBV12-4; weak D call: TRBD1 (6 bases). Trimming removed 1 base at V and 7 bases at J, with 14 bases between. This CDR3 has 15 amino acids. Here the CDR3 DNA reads TGTGCCAGCAGTTTAGTACCAGGGGAGACGCAGCCCCAGCATTTT. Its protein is CASSLVPGETQPQHF.

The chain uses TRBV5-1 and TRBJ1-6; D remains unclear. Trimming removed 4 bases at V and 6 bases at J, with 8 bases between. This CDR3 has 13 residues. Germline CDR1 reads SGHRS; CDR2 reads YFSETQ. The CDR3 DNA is TGCGCCAGCAGCATCACGGTTAATTCACCCCTCCACTTT. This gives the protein CASSITVNSPLHF. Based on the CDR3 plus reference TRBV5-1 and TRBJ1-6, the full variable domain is KAGVTQTPRYLIKTRGQQVTLSCSPISGHRSVSWYQQTPGQGLQFLFEYFSETQRNKGNFPGRFSGRQFSNSRSEMNVSTLELGDSALYLCASSITVNSPLHFGNGTRLTVT.

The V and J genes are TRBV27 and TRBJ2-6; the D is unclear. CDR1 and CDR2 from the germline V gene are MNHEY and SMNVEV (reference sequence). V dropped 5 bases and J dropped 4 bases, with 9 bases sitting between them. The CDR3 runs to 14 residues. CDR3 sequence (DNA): TGTGCCAGCAGTCACAGAAAAGGGGCCAACGTCCTGACTTTC. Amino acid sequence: CASSHRKGANVLTF.

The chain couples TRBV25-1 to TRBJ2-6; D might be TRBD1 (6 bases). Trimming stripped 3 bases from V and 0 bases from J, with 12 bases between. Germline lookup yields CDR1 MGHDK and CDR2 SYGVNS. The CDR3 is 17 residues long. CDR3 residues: CASSDGQRVSGANVLTF. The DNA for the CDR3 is TGTGCCAGCAGTGACGGACAGAGGGTCTCTGGGGCCAACGTCCTGACTTTC.

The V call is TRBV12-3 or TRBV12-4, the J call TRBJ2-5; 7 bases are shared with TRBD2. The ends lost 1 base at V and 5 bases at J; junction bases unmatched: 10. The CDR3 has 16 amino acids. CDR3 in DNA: TGTGCCAGCAGTTTAGGAGCTTCAACCGGGGGGGAGACCCAGTACTTC. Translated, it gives CASSLGASTGGETQYF.

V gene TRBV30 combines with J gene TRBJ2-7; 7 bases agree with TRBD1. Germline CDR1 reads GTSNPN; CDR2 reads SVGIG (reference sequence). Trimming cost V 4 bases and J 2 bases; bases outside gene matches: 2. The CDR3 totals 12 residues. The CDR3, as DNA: TGTGCCTGGAACAGGGGAACCTACGAGCAGTACTTC. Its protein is CAWNRGTYEQYF.

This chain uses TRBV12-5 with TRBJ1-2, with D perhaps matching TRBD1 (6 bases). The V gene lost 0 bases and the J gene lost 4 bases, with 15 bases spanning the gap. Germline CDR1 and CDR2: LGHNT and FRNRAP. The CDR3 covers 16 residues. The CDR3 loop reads CASGLVSTGRLYGYTF. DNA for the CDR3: TGTGCTAGTGGTTTGGTAAGCACAGGGAGGCTCTATGGCTACACCTTC.

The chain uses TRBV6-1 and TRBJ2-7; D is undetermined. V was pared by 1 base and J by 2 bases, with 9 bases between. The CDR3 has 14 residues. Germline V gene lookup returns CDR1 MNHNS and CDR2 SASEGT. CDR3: CASSEGGTPYEQYV. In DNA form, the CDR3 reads TGTGCCAGCAGTGAAGGTGGAACTCCCTACGAGCAGTACGTC.

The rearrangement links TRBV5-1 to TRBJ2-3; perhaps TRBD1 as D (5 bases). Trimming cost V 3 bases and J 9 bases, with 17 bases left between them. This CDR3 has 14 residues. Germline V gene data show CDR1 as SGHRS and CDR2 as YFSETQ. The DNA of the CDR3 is TGCGCCAGCAGCTCCAGGACCGGACAACGGACGCAGTATTTT. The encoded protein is CASSSRTGQRTQYF.

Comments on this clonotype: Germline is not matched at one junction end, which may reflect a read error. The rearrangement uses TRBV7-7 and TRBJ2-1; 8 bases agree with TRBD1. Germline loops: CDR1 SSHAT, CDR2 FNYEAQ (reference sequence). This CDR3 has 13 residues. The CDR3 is CASSLGQGGEQFF. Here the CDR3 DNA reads TGTGCTAGCAGCTTAGGACAGGGCGGTGAGCAGTTCTTC.

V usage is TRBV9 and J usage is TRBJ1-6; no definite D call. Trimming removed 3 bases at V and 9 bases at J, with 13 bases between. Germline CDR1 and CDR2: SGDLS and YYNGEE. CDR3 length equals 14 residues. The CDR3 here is CASSAAGSTSPLHF. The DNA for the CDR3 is TGTGCCAGCAGCGCTGCCGGGTCTACTTCACCCCTCCACTTT. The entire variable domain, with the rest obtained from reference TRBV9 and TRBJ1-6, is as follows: DSGVTQTPKHLITATGQRVTLRCSPRSGDLSVYWYQQSLDQGLQFLIQYYNGEERAKGNILERFSAQQFPDLHSELNLSSLELGDSALYFCASSAAGSTSPLHFGNGTRLTVT.

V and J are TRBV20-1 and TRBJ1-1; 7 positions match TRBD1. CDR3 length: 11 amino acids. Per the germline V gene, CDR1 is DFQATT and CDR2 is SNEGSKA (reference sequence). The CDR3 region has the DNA TGCACCTGGGACAGGAACACTGAAGCTTTCTTT. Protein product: CTWDRNTEAFF.

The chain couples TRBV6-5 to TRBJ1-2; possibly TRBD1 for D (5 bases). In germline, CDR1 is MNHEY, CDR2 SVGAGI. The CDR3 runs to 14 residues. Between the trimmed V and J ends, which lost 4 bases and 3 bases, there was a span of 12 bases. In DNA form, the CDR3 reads TGTGCCAGCAGTTCCCAGGGATTGTACTATGGCTACACCTTC. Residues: CASSSQGLYYGYTF.

CDR3 sequence: CASTQQGDSPLHF. The DNA of the CDR3 is TGCGCCAGCACTCAACAGGGCGATTCACCCCTCCACTTT. The chain employs TRBV5-1 and TRBJ1-6; perhaps TRBD1 as D (6 bases). The CDR3 spans 13 residues. In germline, CDR1 is SGHRS, CDR2 YFSETQ. The V end was cut by 6 bases, the J end by 8 bases, with 12 bases between.

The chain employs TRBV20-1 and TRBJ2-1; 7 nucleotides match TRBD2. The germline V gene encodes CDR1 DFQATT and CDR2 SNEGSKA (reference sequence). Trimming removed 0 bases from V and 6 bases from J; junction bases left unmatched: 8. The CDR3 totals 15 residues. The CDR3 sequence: CSARDGRLAINEQFF. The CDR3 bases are TGCAGTGCTAGAGATGGGAGACTAGCTATCAATGAGCAGTTCTTC.

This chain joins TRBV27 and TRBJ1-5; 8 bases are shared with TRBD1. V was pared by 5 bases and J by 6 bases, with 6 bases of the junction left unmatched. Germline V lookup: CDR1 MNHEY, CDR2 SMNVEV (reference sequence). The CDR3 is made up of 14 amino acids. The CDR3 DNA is TGTGCCAGCAGTCTTGACAGGGGCGGTCAGCCCCAGCATTTT. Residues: CASSLDRGGQPQHF.

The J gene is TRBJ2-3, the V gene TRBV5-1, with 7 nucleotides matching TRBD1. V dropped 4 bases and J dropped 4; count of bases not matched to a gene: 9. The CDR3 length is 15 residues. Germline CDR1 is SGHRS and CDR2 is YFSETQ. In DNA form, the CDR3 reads TGCGCCAGCAGCCCCCCGGGACAGAACGCAGATACGCAGTATTTT. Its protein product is CASSPPGQNADTQYF.

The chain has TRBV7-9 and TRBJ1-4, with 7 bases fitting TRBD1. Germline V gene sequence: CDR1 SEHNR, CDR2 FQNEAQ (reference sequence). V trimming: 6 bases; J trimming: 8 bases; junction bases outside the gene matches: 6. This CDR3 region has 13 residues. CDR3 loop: CASSDRAREKLFF. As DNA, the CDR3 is TGTGCCAGCAGTGACAGGGCTCGGGAAAAACTGTTTTTT.

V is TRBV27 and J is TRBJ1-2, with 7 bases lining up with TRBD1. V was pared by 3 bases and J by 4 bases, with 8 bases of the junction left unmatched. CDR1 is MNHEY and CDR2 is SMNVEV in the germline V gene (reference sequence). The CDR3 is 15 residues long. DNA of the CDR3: TGTGCCAGCAGTTTGAAGAGGGGGCCCGGCTATGGCTACACCTTC. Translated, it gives CASSLKRGPGYGYTF.